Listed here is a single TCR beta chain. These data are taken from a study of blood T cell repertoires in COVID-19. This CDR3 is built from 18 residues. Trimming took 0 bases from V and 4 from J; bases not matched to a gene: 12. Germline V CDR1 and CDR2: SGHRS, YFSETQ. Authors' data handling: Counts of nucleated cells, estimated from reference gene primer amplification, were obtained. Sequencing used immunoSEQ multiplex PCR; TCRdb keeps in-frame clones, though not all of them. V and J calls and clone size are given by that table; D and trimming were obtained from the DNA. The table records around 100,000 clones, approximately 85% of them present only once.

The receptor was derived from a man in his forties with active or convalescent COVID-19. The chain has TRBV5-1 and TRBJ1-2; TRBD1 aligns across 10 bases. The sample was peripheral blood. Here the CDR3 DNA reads TGCGCCAGCAGCTTGGGTCGGGCGACAGGGGGCGAGGTCTATGGCTACACCTTC. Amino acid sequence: CASSLGRATGGEVYGYTF.